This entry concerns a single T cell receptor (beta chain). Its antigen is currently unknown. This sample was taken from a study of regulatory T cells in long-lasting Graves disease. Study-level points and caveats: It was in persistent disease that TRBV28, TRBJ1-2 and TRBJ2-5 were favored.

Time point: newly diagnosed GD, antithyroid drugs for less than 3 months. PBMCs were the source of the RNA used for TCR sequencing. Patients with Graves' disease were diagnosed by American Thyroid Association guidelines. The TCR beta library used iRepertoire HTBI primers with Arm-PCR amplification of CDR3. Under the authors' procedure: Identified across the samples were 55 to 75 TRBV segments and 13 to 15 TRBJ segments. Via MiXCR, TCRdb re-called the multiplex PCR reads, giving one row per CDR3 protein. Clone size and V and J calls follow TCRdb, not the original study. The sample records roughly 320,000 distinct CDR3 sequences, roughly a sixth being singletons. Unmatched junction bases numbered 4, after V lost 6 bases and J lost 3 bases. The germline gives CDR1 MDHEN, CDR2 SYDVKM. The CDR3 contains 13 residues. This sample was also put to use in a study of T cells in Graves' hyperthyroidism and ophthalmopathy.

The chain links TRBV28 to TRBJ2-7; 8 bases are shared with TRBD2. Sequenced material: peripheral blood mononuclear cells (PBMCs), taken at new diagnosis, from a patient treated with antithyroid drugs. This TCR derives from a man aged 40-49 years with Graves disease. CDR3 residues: CASSPGGDYEQYF. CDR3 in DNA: TGTGCCAGCAGCCCGGGAGGGGACTACGAGCAGTACTTC.